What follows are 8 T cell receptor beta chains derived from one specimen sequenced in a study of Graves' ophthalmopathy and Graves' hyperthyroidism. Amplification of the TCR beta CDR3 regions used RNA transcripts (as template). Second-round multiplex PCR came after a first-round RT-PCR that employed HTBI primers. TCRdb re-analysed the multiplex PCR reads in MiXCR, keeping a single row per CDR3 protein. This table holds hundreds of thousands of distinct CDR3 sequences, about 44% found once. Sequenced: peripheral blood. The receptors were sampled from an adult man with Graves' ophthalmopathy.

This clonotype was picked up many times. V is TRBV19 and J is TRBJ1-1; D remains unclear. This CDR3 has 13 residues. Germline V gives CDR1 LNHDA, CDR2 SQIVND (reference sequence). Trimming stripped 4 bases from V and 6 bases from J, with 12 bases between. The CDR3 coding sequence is TGTGCCAGTAGTAGCGAACGGAGATCTGAAGCTTTCTTT. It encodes CASSSERRSEAFF.

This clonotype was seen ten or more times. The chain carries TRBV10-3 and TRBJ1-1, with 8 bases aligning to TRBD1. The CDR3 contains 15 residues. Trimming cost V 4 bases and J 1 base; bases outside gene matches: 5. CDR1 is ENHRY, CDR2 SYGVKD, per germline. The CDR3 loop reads CAISGRDRRNTEAFF. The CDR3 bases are TGTGCCATCAGTGGGCGGGACAGGAGGAACACTGAAGCTTTCTTT.

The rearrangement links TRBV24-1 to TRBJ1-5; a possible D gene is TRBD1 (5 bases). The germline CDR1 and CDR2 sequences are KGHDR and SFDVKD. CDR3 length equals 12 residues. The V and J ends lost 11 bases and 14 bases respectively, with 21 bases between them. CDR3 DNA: TGTGCCAGCAGCCCCTTAGCCCTCAGGGAGCATTTT. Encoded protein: CASSPLALREHF.

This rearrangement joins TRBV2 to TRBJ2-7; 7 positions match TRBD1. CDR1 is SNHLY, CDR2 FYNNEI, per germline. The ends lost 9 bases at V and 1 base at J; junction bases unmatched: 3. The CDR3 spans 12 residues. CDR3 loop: CASMGQSYEQYF. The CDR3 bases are TGTGCCAGTATGGGACAGTCCTACGAGCAGTACTTC.

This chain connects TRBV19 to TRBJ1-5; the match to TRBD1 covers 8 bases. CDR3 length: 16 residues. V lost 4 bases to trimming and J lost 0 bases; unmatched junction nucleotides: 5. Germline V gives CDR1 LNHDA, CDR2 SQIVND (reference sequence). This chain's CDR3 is CASSKDRDYSNQPQHF. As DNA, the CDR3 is TGTGCCAGTAGTAAGGACAGGGACTATAGCAATCAGCCCCAGCATTTT.

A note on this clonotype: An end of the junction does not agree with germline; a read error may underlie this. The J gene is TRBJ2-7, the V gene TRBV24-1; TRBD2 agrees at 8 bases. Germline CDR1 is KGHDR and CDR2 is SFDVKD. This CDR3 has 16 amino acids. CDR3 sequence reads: CASSVGVGLAGYEQYF. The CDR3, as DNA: TGTGCCTCCAGTGTCGGGGTCGGATTAGCGGGGTACGAGCAGTACTTC.

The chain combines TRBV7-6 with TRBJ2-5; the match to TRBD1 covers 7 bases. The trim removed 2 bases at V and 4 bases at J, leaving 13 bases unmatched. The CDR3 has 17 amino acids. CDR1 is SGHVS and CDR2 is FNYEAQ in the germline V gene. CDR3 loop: CASSLNPLHRGVETQYF. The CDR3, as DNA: TGTGCCAGCAGCTTAAACCCCCTTCACAGGGGCGTAGAGACCCAGTACTTC. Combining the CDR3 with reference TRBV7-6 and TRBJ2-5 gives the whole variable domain GAGVSQSPRYKVTKRGQDVALRCDPISGHVSLYWYRQALGQGPEFLTYFNYEAQQDKSGLPNDRFSAERPEGSISTLTIQRTEQRDSAMYRCASSLNPLHRGVETQYFGPGTRLLVL.

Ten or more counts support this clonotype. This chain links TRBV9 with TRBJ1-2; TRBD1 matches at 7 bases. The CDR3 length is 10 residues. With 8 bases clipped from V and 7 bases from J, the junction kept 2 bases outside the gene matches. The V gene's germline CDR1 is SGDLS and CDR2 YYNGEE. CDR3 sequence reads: CARTGCGYTF. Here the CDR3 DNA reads TGTGCCAGGACAGGGTGTGGCTACACCTTC.